This record concerns one T cell receptor beta chain sequence. Its cognate antigen is unknown. Additional DNA sequences in this sample encode the identical CDR3. This CDR3 is 12 amino acids long. The ends were cut back, 2 bases at V and 4 bases at J, with 5 bases in the middle. CDR1 and CDR2 from the germline V gene are LNHDA and SQIVND (reference sequence). The data stem from a study of CD8+ T cells in alopecia areata. Study details: Those patients who were treated received oral tofacitinib, which was given at 5 to 10 mg twice daily for moderate-to-severe alopecia areata. Study results and caveats: Among the cells sequenced in scalp samples are also the resident alphabeta T cells of normal skin.

Following RNA extraction, reverse transcription yielded cDNA that acted as the sequencing template. Clones were sequenced by immunoSEQ multiplex PCR, and TCRdb holds only the in-frame ones, with some missing. The table records about 300,000 clones, 58% of them present only once. Treatment given: oral pan-JAK inhibitor, 5-10 mg twice daily. Researchers took lesional scalp punch biopsies and peripheral blood from people who were alopecia areata patients. Both CD4+ and CD8+ T cells were separated by sorting PBMCs. Sequencing was performed on CD4+ T cells sorted from blood, taken at week 24, from a patient treated with tofacitinib. The sequence came from a human donor with alopecia areata. The chain combines TRBV19 with TRBJ2-5; D call uncertain. In DNA, the CDR3 is TGTGCCAGTAGTATAAAAGGAGAGACCCAGTACTTC. This translates into CASSIKGETQYF.